The rows below give T cell receptor beta chains drawn from one sample of a study of long-term antiretroviral therapy in people with HIV. Profiling relied on immunoSEQ multiplex PCR, and the TCRdb table lists in-frame clones only, not all of them. The table lists 20,000 to 30,000 clones, around 80% of them singletons. The sequencing here drew on unsorted PBMCs, taken 1.2 years after starting antiretroviral therapy. The receptors originated from a woman in her forties with HIV. Each CDR3 is given with its conserved first and last residue. Fields, in order: J gene, CDR3 length, D gene, clone size, V gene, CDR3 protein, CDR3 DNA. D genes are given only for firm matches. Clone size is not always given. Where it is, it says once, few, many or a class for expanded clones.

J gene: TRBJ2-1; CDR3 length: 14; D gene: .; clone size: .; V gene: TRBV27; CDR3 protein: CASSLVAGRNEQFF; CDR3 DNA: TGTGCCAGCAGTTTAGTCGCGGGCCGAAATGAGCAGTTCTTC
J gene: TRBJ2-7; CDR3 length: 12; D gene: .; clone size: few; V gene: TRBV5-1; CDR3 protein: CASSRDSYEQYF; CDR3 DNA: TGCGCCAGCAGTCGGGACTCCTACGAGCAGTACTTC
J gene: TRBJ2-3; CDR3 length: 14; D gene: TRBD2; clone size: .; V gene: TRBV11-3; CDR3 protein: CASSPRTSSDTQYF; CDR3 DNA: TGTGCCAGCAGCCCCCGGACTAGTTCAGATACGCAGTATTTT
J gene: TRBJ2-5; CDR3 length: 15; D gene: .; clone size: .; V gene: TRBV27; CDR3 protein: CASSLYSTGSETQYF; CDR3 DNA: TGTGCCAGCAGTTTATATTCAACCGGGAGTGAGACCCAGTACTTC
J gene: TRBJ2-1; CDR3 length: 14; D gene: TRBD2; clone size: .; V gene: TRBV5-1; CDR3 protein: CASSLILAGDEQFF; CDR3 DNA: TGCGCCAGCAGCTTGATACTAGCGGGAGATGAGCAGTTCTTC
J gene: TRBJ1-4; CDR3 length: 16; D gene: .; clone size: .; V gene: TRBV4-3; CDR3 protein: CASSPRMGATNEKLFF; CDR3 DNA: TGCGCCAGCAGCCCTCGCATGGGGGCAACTAATGAAAAACTGTTTTTT
J gene: TRBJ2-1; CDR3 length: 14; D gene: .; clone size: .; V gene: TRBV2; CDR3 protein: CATPRMTENNEQFF; CDR3 DNA: TGTGCAACACCGAGAATGACAGAAAACAATGAGCAGTTCTTC
J gene: TRBJ2-1; CDR3 length: 14; D gene: .; clone size: .; V gene: TRBV19; CDR3 protein: CASRRLLRGNEQFF; CDR3 DNA: TGTGCCAGTAGGAGACTACTCCGGGGCAATGAGCAGTTCTTC
J gene: TRBJ1-2; CDR3 length: 11; D gene: .; clone size: .; V gene: TRBV30; CDR3 protein: CACPLNYGYTF; CDR3 DNA: TGTGCCTGTCCCTTAAACTATGGCTACACCTTC
J gene: TRBJ1-2; CDR3 length: 16; D gene: TRBD1; clone size: .; V gene: TRBV5-4; CDR3 protein: CASSLAPDRGNYGYTF; CDR3 DNA: TGTGCCAGCAGCTTGGCCCCCGACAGGGGAAACTATGGCTACACCTTC
J gene: TRBJ2-1; CDR3 length: 15; D gene: TRBD2; clone size: .; V gene: TRBV18; CDR3 protein: CASSLLAGGQAGQFF; CDR3 DNA: TGTGCCAGCTCACTACTAGCGGGGGGCCAAGCAGGGCAGTTCTTC
J gene: TRBJ2-2; CDR3 length: 18; D gene: TRBD2; clone size: .; V gene: TRBV9; CDR3 protein: CASSVGLAGEPSTGELFF; CDR3 DNA: TGTGCCAGCAGCGTAGGGCTAGCGGGAGAACCTAGCACCGGGGAGCTGTTTTTT
J gene: TRBJ1-3; CDR3 length: 15; D gene: .; clone size: few; V gene: TRBV6-1; CDR3 protein: CASSGIRASGNTIYF; CDR3 DNA: TGTGCCAGCAGTGGAATCAGGGCGTCTGGAAACACCATATATTTT
J gene: TRBJ2-5; CDR3 length: 17; D gene: TRBD1; clone size: .; V gene: TRBV4-1; CDR3 protein: CASSSSPPGQGEETQYF; CDR3 DNA: TGCGCCAGCAGTTCAAGTCCCCCCGGACAGGGGGAAGAGACCCAGTACTTC
J gene: TRBJ2-7; CDR3 length: 14; D gene: .; clone size: .; V gene: TRBV7-2; CDR3 protein: CASSPPRPPYEQYF; CDR3 DNA: TGTGCCAGCAGCCCTCCTCGGCCCCCCTACGAGCAGTACTTC
J gene: TRBJ2-5; CDR3 length: 13; D gene: .; clone size: large; V gene: TRBV5-5; CDR3 protein: CASSLGQLETQYF; CDR3 DNA: TGTGCCAGCAGCTTGGGACAGTTAGAGACCCAGTACTTC
J gene: TRBJ2-7; CDR3 length: 14; D gene: .; clone size: .; V gene: TRBV6-5; CDR3 protein: CASSYGKGGYEQYF; CDR3 DNA: TGTGCCAGCAGTTACGGAAAGGGGGGCTACGAGCAGTACTTC
J gene: TRBJ2-4; CDR3 length: 13; D gene: TRBD2; clone size: .; V gene: TRBV7-8; CDR3 protein: CASSLEGGGIQYF; CDR3 DNA: TGTGCCAGCAGCTTAGAAGGCGGGGGCATTCAGTACTTC
J gene: TRBJ2-1; CDR3 length: 17; D gene: .; clone size: .; V gene: TRBV27; CDR3 protein: CASSLFPGPSSYNEQFF; CDR3 DNA: TGTGCCAGCAGTTTATTCCCGGGGCCGAGCTCCTACAATGAGCAGTTCTTC
J gene: TRBJ1-2; CDR3 length: 16; D gene: .; clone size: .; V gene: TRBV7-9; CDR3 protein: CASSSSGTDLNYGYTF; CDR3 DNA: TGTGCCAGCAGCTCATCGGGTACAGACCTTAACTATGGCTACACCTTC
J gene: TRBJ1-4; CDR3 length: 14; D gene: TRBD1; clone size: .; V gene: TRBV6-5; CDR3 protein: CASGRTGPNEKLFF; CDR3 DNA: TGTGCCAGCGGACGGACAGGGCCTAATGAAAAACTGTTTTTT
J gene: TRBJ2-7; CDR3 length: 13; D gene: .; clone size: .; V gene: TRBV7-2; CDR3 protein: CASSFGPTYEQYF; CDR3 DNA: TGTGCCAGCAGCTTCGGGCCTACCTACGAGCAGTACTTC
J gene: TRBJ2-7; CDR3 length: 13; D gene: .; clone size: .; V gene: TRBV6-5; CDR3 protein: CASSYLGNREQYF; CDR3 DNA: TGTGCCAGCAGTTATTTGGGGAATCGCGAGCAGTACTTC
J gene: TRBJ2-7; CDR3 length: 15; D gene: .; clone size: few; V gene: TRBV11-2; CDR3 protein: CASSQNLGLSYEQYF; CDR3 DNA: TGTGCCAGCAGCCAAAATCTCGGACTTTCCTACGAGCAGTACTTC
J gene: TRBJ2-7; CDR3 length: 15; D gene: .; clone size: .; V gene: TRBV28; CDR3 protein: CASSLSAGGTYEQYF; CDR3 DNA: TGTGCCAGCAGTTTATCAGCTGGGGGAACCTACGAGCAGTACTTC
J gene: TRBJ1-5; CDR3 length: 13; D gene: .; clone size: .; V gene: TRBV27; CDR3 protein: CASSFWVNQPQHF; CDR3 DNA: TGTGCCAGCAGTTTTTGGGTCAATCAGCCCCAGCATTTT
J gene: TRBJ2-1; CDR3 length: 17; D gene: TRBD2; clone size: .; V gene: TRBV4-1; CDR3 protein: CASSQDRLAGLYNEQFF; CDR3 DNA: TGCGCCAGCAGCCAAGATCGACTAGCGGGGTTGTACAATGAGCAGTTCTTC
J gene: TRBJ1-4; CDR3 length: 14; D gene: TRBD1; clone size: .; V gene: TRBV30; CDR3 protein: CAWSGTGDNEKLFF; CDR3 DNA: TGTGCCTGGAGTGGGACAGGGGATAATGAAAAACTGTTTTTT
J gene: TRBJ2-7; CDR3 length: 15; D gene: TRBD2; clone size: once; V gene: TRBV18; CDR3 protein: CASSPGLAGVSEQYF; CDR3 DNA: TGTGCCAGCTCCCCAGGACTAGCGGGAGTTAGCGAGCAGTACTTC
J gene: TRBJ1-2; CDR3 length: 15; D gene: TRBD1; clone size: .; V gene: TRBV7-6; CDR3 protein: CASSPSGTGNYGYTF; CDR3 DNA: TGTGCCAGCAGCCCCTCCGGGACAGGAAACTATGGCTACACCTTC
J gene: TRBJ2-7; CDR3 length: 15; D gene: TRBD1; clone size: .; V gene: TRBV6-5; CDR3 protein: CASSSGGQGVYEQYF; CDR3 DNA: TGTGCCAGCAGTTCGGGGGGACAGGGTGTATACGAGCAGTACTTC
J gene: TRBJ2-2; CDR3 length: 17; D gene: TRBD1; clone size: .; V gene: TRBV19; CDR3 protein: CASSIDFGDRSTGELFF; CDR3 DNA: TGTGCCAGTAGTATAGATTTCGGGGACAGATCCACCGGGGAGCTGTTTTTT
J gene: TRBJ1-2; CDR3 length: 17; D gene: TRBD1; clone size: .; V gene: TRBV30; CDR3 protein: CAWAPVQGARIDYGYTF; CDR3 DNA: TGTGCCTGGGCCCCGGTTCAGGGGGCGAGGATAGACTATGGCTACACCTTC
J gene: TRBJ2-3; CDR3 length: 10; D gene: .; clone size: .; V gene: TRBV23-1; CDR3 protein: CAGKGDTQYF; CDR3 DNA: TGCGCCGGCAAAGGCGATACGCAGTATTTT
J gene: TRBJ1-5; CDR3 length: 13; D gene: .; clone size: .; V gene: TRBV27; CDR3 protein: CASSLFDGQPQHF; CDR3 DNA: TGTGCCAGCAGTTTATTCGACGGTCAGCCCCAGCATTTT
J gene: TRBJ2-1; CDR3 length: 16; D gene: .; clone size: .; V gene: TRBV6-1; CDR3 protein: CASSGRQADSYNEQFF; CDR3 DNA: TGTGCCAGCAGTGGGAGACAGGCCGACTCCTACAATGAGCAGTTCTTC
J gene: TRBJ2-3; CDR3 length: 18; D gene: TRBD2; clone size: .; V gene: TRBV5-1; CDR3 protein: CASSNPRLADRGADTQYF; CDR3 DNA: TGCGCCAGCAGCAACCCTCGACTAGCGGATAGGGGGGCAGATACGCAGTATTTT
J gene: TRBJ1-2; CDR3 length: 12; D gene: .; clone size: .; V gene: TRBV14; CDR3 protein: CASSQERVGYTF; CDR3 DNA: TGTGCCAGCAGCCAAGAAAGGGTTGGCTACACCTTC
J gene: TRBJ1-1; CDR3 length: 16; D gene: .; clone size: .; V gene: TRBV18; CDR3 protein: CASSPPYRDPTSGAFF; CDR3 DNA: TGTGCCAGCTCACCACCATACCGGGATCCGACCTCGGGGGCTTTCTTT
J gene: TRBJ1-4; CDR3 length: 14; D gene: TRBD1; clone size: .; V gene: TRBV19; CDR3 protein: CASSRQGFNEKLFF; CDR3 DNA: TGTGCCAGTAGTAGACAGGGCTTTAATGAAAAACTGTTTTTT
J gene: TRBJ2-7; CDR3 length: 11; D gene: .; clone size: .; V gene: TRBV20-1; CDR3 protein: CSARTMDEQYF; CDR3 DNA: TGCAGTGCTAGGACAATGGACGAGCAGTACTTC
J gene: TRBJ2-7; CDR3 length: 15; D gene: .; clone size: few; V gene: TRBV4-3; CDR3 protein: CASSQEFHTDYEQYF; CDR3 DNA: TGCGCCAGCAGCCAAGAATTTCACACCGACTACGAGCAGTACTTC
J gene: TRBJ1-5; CDR3 length: 16; D gene: TRBD1; clone size: .; V gene: TRBV4-1; CDR3 protein: CASSQAGGTVNQPQHF; CDR3 DNA: TGCGCCAGCAGCCAAGCCGGCGGGACAGTCAATCAGCCCCAGCATTTT
J gene: TRBJ2-7; CDR3 length: 15; D gene: TRBD2; clone size: .; V gene: TRBV5-4; CDR3 protein: CASSLTAGGPGEQYF; CDR3 DNA: TGTGCCAGCAGCCTGACTGCGGGAGGGCCGGGGGAGCAGTACTTC
J gene: TRBJ2-7; CDR3 length: 13; D gene: TRBD2; clone size: .; V gene: TRBV5-4; CDR3 protein: CASSGTSVYEQYF; CDR3 DNA: TGTGCCAGCAGCGGGACTAGCGTCTACGAGCAGTACTTC
J gene: TRBJ2-3; CDR3 length: 15; D gene: TRBD2; clone size: .; V gene: TRBV19; CDR3 protein: CASSTRREITDTQYF; CDR3 DNA: TGTGCCAGTAGTACTCGGCGGGAGATCACAGATACGCAGTATTTT
J gene: TRBJ2-5; CDR3 length: 12; D gene: .; clone size: .; V gene: TRBV7-2; CDR3 protein: CASSSNRDTQYF; CDR3 DNA: TGTGCCAGCAGCTCAAACCGGGACACCCAGTACTTC
J gene: TRBJ2-2; CDR3 length: 16; D gene: .; clone size: .; V gene: TRBV29-1; CDR3 protein: CSALGGASSRTGELFF; CDR3 DNA: TGCAGCGCCCTTGGGGGGGCTAGTTCCCGCACCGGGGAGCTGTTTTTT
J gene: TRBJ2-7; CDR3 length: 19; D gene: TRBD1; clone size: .; V gene: TRBV5-1; CDR3 protein: CASSMVRIDKGQGFYEQYF; CDR3 DNA: TGCGCCAGCAGCATGGTACGAATCGATAAGGGACAGGGGTTCTACGAGCAGTACTTC
J gene: TRBJ2-3; CDR3 length: 16; D gene: TRBD2; clone size: .; V gene: TRBV13; CDR3 protein: CASSNRLAGEADTQYF; CDR3 DNA: TGTGCCAGCAGCAACCGACTAGCGGGAGAAGCAGATACGCAGTATTTT
J gene: TRBJ1-5; CDR3 length: 15; D gene: .; clone size: .; V gene: TRBV5-8; CDR3 protein: CASSLQGSGNQPQHF; CDR3 DNA: TGTGCCAGCAGCTTACAAGGGAGCGGCAATCAGCCCCAGCATTTT
J gene: TRBJ1-5; CDR3 length: 14; D gene: .; clone size: .; V gene: TRBV30; CDR3 protein: CAWTLRGDGWPQHF; CDR3 DNA: TGTGCCTGGACTCTCCGGGGGGACGGGTGGCCCCAGCATTTT
J gene: TRBJ2-7; CDR3 length: 13; D gene: .; clone size: .; V gene: TRBV15; CDR3 protein: CATSAGQFYEQYF; CDR3 DNA: TGTGCCACCAGCGCGGGACAGTTCTACGAGCAGTACTTC
J gene: TRBJ2-3; CDR3 length: 17; D gene: TRBD2; clone size: once; V gene: TRBV4-2; CDR3 protein: CASSQERSGGGPDTQYF; CDR3 DNA: TGTGCCAGCAGCCAAGAACGTAGCGGGGGGGGTCCAGATACGCAGTATTTT
J gene: TRBJ2-7; CDR3 length: 14; D gene: .; clone size: .; V gene: TRBV2; CDR3 protein: CASAPVRGGYEQYF; CDR3 DNA: TGTGCCAGTGCTCCGGTCAGGGGAGGTTACGAGCAGTACTTC